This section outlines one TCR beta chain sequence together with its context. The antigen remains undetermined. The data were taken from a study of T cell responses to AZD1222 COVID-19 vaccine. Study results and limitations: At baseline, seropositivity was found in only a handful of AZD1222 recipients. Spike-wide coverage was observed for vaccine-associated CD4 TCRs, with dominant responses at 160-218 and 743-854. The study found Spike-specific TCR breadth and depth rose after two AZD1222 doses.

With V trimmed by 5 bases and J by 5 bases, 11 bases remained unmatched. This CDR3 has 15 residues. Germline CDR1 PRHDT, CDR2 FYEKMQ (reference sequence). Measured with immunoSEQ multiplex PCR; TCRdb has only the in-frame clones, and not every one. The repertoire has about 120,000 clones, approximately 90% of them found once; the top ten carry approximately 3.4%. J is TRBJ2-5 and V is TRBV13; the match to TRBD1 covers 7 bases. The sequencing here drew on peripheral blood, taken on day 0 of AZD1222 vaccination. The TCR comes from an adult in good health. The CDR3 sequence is CASSPWTGPRETQYF. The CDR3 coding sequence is TGTGCCAGCAGCCCGTGGACAGGTCCGCGGGAGACCCAGTACTTC.